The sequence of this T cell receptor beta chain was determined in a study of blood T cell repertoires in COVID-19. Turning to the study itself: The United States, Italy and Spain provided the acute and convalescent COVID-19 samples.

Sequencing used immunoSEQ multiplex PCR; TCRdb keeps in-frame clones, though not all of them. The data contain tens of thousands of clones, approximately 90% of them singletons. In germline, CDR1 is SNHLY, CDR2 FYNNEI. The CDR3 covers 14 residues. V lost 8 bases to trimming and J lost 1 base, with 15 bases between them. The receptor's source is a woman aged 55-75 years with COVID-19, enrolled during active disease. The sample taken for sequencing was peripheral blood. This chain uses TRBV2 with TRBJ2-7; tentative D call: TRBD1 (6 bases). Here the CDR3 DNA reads TGTGCCAGCTTGGATGGCAGGGGTTCCTACGAGCAGTACTTC. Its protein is CASLDGRGSYEQYF.